Listed below are T cell receptor beta chains from one sample, sequenced in a study of OX40 agonist ivuxolimab in advanced cancers. Generated by immunoSEQ multiplex PCR, the TCRdb table keeps only in-frame clones and is missing some. The repertoire has 69,000 or so clones, around 84% of them found once; the top ten carry 0.83%. Material: CD4+ or CD8+ T cells sorted from blood, obtained in a trial of the OX40 agonist ivuxolimab. These receptor sequences come from an adult with an advanced solid tumor such as melanoma, head and neck, liver or kidney cancer. CDR3s include the opening cysteine and the closing phenylalanine or tryptophan. Fields, in order: J gene, D gene, CDR3 length, V gene, clone size, CDR3 DNA, CDR3 protein. A D gene is named only where the DNA matches it firmly. Clone size is not always given. Where it is, it says once, few, many or a class for expanded clones.

TRBJ2-3 | TRBD2 | 13 | TRBV6-1 | once | TGTGCCAGCCTAGCGGACCGCACAGATACGCAGTATTTT | CASLADRTDTQYF
TRBJ1-3 | NA | 13 | TRBV5-8 | NA | TGTGCCAGCAGCTTTAGGAGCGGAAACACCATATATTTT | CASSFRSGNTIYF
TRBJ1-5 | NA | 14 | TRBV15 | NA | TGTGCCACCAGTAAACGGGGAGGGAATCAGCCCCAGCATTTT | CATSKRGGNQPQHF
TRBJ2-3 | NA | 12 | TRBV6-5 | NA | TGTGCCAGCAGTTCCTCCCCAGATACGCAGTATTTT | CASSSSPDTQYF
TRBJ2-7 | NA | 14 | TRBV21-1 | NA | TGTGCCAGCAGCTTCCACAGGGGCCCCTACGAGCAGTACTTC | CASSFHRGPYEQYF
TRBJ2-5 | TRBD1 | 15 | TRBV19 | few | TGTGCCAGTAGGACCGGGACAGGGGGCTCTGAGACCCAGTACTTC | CASRTGTGGSETQYF
TRBJ1-6 | NA | 13 | TRBV6-4 | NA | TGTGCCAGCAGCCCCCAACGGGGTTCACCCCTCCACTTT | CASSPQRGSPLHF
TRBJ1-4 | TRBD1 | 14 | TRBV6-6 | NA | TGTGCCAGCAGGGACCAGGGGGCAGGGGAAAAACTGTTTTTT | CASRDQGAGEKLFF
TRBJ2-1 | TRBD2 | 14 | TRBV2 | NA | TGTGCCAGCAGTGAGACTAGCGGGGTAAATGAGCAGTTCTTC | CASSETSGVNEQFF
TRBJ1-1 | NA | 14 | TRBV19 | NA | TGTGCCAGTAGTGCCCGCCAGGGGAACCCTGAAGCTTTCTTT | CASSARQGNPEAFF
TRBJ2-4 | NA | 20 | TRBV5-5 | NA | TGTGCCAGCAGCGTTGCTATTTGGGGGGCGCAGCGCGTAGCCAAAAACATTCAGTACTTC | CASSVAIWGAQRVAKNIQYF
TRBJ2-2 | TRBD2 | 19 | TRBV19 | once | TGTGCCAGTAGTTTCTCTTTGACTAGCGGGAGGCAGAACACCGGGGAGCTGTTTTTT | CASSFSLTSGRQNTGELFF
TRBJ2-2 | NA | 14 | TRBV5-1 | NA | TGCGCCAGCAGCTTGGTTGGGACTACCGGGGAGCTGTTTTTT | CASSLVGTTGELFF
TRBJ2-5 | TRBD2 | 14 | TRBV2 | NA | TGTGCCAGCCAACTAGCGGGAGCCCAAGAGACCCAGTACTTC | CASQLAGAQETQYF
TRBJ2-1 | NA | 14 | TRBV5-1 | NA | TGCGCCAGCAGCTTAGGTTTGGGATACAATGAGCAGTTCTTC | CASSLGLGYNEQFF
TRBJ2-2 | NA | 14 | TRBV2 | NA | TGTGCCAGCAGTGAGGCTCGGGTCACCGGGGAGCTGTTTTTT | CASSEARVTGELFF
TRBJ2-5 | NA | 11 | TRBV30 | NA | TGTGCCTGGAGTGTGACGGAGACCCAGTACTTC | CAWSVTETQYF
TRBJ1-1 | TRBD1 | 13 | TRBV6-5 | NA | TGTGCCAGCAGTTGGACAGGGATAACTGAAGCTTTCTTT | CASSWTGITEAFF
TRBJ1-1 | NA | 14 | TRBV11-2 | NA | TGTGCCAGCAGCTTAGAACAGGGTGGAGGTGAAGCTTTCTTT | CASSLEQGGGEAFF